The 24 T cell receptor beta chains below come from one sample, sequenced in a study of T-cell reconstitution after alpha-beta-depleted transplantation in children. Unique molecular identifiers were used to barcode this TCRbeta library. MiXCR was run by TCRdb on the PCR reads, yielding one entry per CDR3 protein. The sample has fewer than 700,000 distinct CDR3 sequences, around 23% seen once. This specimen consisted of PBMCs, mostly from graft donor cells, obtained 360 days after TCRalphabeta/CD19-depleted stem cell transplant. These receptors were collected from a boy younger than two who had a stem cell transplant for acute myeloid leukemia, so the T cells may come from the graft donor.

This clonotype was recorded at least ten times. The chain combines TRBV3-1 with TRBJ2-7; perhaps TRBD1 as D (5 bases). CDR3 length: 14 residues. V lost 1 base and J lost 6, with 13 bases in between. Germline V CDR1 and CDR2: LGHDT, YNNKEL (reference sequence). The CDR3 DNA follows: TGTGCCAGCAGCCAAGCGGCAGGGTCTACCGAGCAGTACGTC. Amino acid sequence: CASSQAAGSTEQYV.

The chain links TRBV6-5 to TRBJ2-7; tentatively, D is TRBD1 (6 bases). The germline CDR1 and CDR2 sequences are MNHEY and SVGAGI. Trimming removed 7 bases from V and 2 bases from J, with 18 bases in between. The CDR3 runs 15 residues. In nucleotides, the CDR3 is TGTGCCAGCAAGATATACTCGACAGGAGCCTACGAGCAGTACTTC. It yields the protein CASKIYSTGAYEQYF.

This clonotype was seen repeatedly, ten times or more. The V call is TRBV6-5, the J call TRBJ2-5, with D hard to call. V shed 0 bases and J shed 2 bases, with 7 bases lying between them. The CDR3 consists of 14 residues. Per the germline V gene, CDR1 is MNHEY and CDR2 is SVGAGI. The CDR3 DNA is TGTGCCAGCAGTTACTCGGCAGCACAAGAGACCCAGTACTTC. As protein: CASSYSAAQETQYF.

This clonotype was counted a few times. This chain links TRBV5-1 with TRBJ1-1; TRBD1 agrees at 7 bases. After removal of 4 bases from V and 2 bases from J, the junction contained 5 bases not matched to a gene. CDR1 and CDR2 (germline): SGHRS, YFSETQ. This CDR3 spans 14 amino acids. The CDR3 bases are TGCGCCAGCAGCCCGGGACAGATCAACACTGAAGCTTTCTTT. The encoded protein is CASSPGQINTEAFF. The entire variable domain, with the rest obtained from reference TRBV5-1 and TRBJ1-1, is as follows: KAGVTQTPRYLIKTRGQQVTLSCSPISGHRSVSWYQQTPGQGLQFLFEYFSETQRNKGNFPGRFSGRQFSNSRSEMNVSTLELGDSALYLCASSPGQINTEAFFGQGTRLTVV.

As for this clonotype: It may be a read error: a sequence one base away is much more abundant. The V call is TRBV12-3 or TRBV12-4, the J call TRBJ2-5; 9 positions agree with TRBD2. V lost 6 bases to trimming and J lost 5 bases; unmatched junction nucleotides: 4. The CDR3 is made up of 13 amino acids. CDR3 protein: CASSGTSRETQYF. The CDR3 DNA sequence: TGTGCCAGCAGCGGGACTAGCAGGGAGACCCAGTACTTC.

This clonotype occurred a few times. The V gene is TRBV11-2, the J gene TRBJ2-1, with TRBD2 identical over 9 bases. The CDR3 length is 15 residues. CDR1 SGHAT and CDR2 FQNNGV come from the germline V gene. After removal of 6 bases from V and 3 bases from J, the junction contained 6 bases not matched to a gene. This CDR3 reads CASSLTSGIYNEQFF. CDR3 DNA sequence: TGTGCCAGCAGTCTGACTAGCGGCATCTACAATGAGCAGTTCTTC.

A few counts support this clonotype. As DNA, the CDR3 is TGCAGTGCTAATGGAGGGCTGAAGCAGTTCTTC. This translates into CSANGGLKQFF. The chain joins TRBV20-1 to TRBJ2-1; weak D call: TRBD2 (6 bases). The CDR3 consists of 11 residues. V was shortened by 4 bases and J by 11 bases, with 12 bases between the two germline ends. Germline V gives CDR1 DFQATT, CDR2 SNEGSKA (reference sequence).

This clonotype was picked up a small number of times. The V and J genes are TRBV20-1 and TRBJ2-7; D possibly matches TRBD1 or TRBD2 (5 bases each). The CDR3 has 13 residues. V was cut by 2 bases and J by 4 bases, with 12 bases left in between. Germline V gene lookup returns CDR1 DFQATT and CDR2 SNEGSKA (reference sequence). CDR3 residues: CSARKQGVYEQYF. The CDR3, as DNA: TGCAGTGCTAGAAAGCAGGGAGTATACGAGCAGTACTTC.

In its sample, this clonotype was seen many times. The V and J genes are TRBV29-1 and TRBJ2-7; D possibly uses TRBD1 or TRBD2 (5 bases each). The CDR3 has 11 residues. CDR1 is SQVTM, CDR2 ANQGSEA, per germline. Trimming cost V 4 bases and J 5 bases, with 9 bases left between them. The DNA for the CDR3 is TGCAGCGTTGGGGGGAACCACGAGCAGTACTTC. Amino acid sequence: CSVGGNHEQYF.

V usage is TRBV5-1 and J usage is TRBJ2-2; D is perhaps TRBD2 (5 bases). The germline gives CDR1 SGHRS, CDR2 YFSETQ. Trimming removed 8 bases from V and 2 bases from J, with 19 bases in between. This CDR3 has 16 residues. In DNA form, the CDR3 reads TGCGCCAGAAACCATGAGCGGAGCATTAACACCGGGGAGCTGTTTTTT. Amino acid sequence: CARNHERSINTGELFF.

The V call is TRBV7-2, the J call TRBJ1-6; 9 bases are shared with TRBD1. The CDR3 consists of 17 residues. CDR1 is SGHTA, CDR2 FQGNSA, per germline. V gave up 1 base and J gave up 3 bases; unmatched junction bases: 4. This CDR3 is CASSLGTGVLYNSPLHF. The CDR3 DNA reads TGTGCCAGCAGCTTAGGGACAGGGGTTCTCTATAATTCACCCCTCCACTTT. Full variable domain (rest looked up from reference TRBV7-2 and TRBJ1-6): GAGVSQSPSNKVTEKGKDVELRCDPISGHTALYWYRQSLGQGLEFLIYFQGNSAPDKSGLPSDRFSAERTGGSVSTLTIQRTQQEDSAVYLCASSLGTGVLYNSPLHFGNGTRLTVT.

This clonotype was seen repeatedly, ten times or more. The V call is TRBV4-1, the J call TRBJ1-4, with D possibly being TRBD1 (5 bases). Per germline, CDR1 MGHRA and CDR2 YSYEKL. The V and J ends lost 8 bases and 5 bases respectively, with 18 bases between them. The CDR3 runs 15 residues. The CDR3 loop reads CASQRAIEGNEKLFF. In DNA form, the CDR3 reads TGCGCCAGCCAGCGGGCGATCGAGGGGAATGAAAAACTGTTTTTT.

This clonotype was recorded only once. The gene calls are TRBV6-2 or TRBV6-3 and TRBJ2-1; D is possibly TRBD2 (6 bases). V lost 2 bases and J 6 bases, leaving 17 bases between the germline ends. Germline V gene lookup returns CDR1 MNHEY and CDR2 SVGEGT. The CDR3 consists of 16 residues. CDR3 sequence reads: CASSYGRDSSGNEQFF. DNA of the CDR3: TGTGCCAGCAGTTACGGTCGGGACTCCTCGGGCAATGAGCAGTTCTTC.

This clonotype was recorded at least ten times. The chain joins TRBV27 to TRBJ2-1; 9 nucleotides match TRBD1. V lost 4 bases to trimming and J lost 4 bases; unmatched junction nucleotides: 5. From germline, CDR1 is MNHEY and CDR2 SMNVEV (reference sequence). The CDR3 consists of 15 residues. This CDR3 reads CASSWTGEQYNEQFF. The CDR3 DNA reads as TGTGCCAGCAGTTGGACAGGGGAACAGTACAATGAGCAGTTCTTC.

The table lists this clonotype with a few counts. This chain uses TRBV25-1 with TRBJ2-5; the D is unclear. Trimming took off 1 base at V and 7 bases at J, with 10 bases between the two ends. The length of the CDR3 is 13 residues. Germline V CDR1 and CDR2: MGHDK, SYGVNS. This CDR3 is CASSESIRGTQYF. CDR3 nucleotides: TGTGCCAGCAGTGAATCCATCAGAGGGACCCAGTACTTC. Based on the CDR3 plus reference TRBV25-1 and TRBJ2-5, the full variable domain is EADIYQTPRYLVIGTGKKITLECSQTMGHDKMYWYQQDPGMELHLIHYSYGVNSTEKGDLSSESTVSRIRTEHFPLTLESARPSHTSQYLCASSESIRGTQYFGPGTRLLVL.

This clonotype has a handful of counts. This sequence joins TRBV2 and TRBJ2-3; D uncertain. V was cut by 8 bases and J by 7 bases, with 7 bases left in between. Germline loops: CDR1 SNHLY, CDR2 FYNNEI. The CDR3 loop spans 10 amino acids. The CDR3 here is CASVWNTQYF. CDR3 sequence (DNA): TGTGCCAGCGTTTGGAATACGCAGTATTTT.

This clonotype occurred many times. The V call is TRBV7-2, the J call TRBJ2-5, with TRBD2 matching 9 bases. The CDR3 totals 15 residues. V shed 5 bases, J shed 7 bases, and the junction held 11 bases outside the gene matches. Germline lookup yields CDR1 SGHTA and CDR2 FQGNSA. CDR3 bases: TGTGCCAGCAGCCCGGTGTCTAGCGGGGCGGGGACCCAGTACTTC. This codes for CASSPVSSGAGTQYF.

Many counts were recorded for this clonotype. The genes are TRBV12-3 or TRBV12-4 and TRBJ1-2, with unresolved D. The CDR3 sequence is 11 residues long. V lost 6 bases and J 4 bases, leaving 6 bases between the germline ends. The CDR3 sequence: CASSLGYGYTF. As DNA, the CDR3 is TGTGCCAGCAGCTTGGGCTATGGCTACACCTTC.

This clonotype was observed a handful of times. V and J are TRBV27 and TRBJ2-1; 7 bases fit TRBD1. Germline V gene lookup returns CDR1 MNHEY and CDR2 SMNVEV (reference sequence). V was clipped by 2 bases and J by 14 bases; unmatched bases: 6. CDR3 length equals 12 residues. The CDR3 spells CASSLKDRNEFF. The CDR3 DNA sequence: TGTGCCAGCAGTTTAAAGGACAGGAATGAGTTCTTC.

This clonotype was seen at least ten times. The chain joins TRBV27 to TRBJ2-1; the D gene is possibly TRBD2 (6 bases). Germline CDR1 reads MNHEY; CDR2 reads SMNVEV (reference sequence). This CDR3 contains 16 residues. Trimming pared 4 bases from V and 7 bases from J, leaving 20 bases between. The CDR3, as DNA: TGTGCCAGCAGTTGGACCCGGGAGTCGATTTGGAATGAGCAGTTCTTC. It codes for CASSWTRESIWNEQFF.

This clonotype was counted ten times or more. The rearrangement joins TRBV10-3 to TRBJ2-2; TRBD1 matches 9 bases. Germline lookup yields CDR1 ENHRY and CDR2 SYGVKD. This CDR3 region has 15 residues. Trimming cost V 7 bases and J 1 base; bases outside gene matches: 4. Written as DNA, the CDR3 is TGTGCCATCAACCCGGGACAGGGGAACACCGGGGAGCTGTTTTTT. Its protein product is CAINPGQGNTGELFF.

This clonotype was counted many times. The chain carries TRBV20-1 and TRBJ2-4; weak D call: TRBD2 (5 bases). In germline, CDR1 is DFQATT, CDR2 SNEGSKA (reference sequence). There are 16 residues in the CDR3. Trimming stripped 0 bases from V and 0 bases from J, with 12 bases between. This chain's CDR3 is CSARDERDVAKNIQYF. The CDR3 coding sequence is TGCAGTGCTAGAGATGAGAGGGATGTAGCCAAAAACATTCAGTACTTC.

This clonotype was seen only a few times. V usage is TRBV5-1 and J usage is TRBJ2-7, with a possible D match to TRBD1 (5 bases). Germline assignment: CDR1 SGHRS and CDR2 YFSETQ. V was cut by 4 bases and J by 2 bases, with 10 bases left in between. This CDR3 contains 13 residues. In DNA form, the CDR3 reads TGCGCCAGCAGCCCAGGGTTGCCCTACGAGCAGTACTTC. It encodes CASSPGLPYEQYF.

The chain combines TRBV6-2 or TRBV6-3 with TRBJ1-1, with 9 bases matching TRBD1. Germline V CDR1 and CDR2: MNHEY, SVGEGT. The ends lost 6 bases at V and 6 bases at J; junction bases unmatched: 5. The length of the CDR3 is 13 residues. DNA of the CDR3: TGTGCCAGCAGAAACCGGACAGGGGCTGAAGCTTTCTTT. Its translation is CASRNRTGAEAFF.